The rows below give T cell receptor beta chains drawn from one sample of a study of Graves' ophthalmopathy and Graves' hyperthyroidism. TCRdb fed the multiplex PCR reads into MiXCR, producing one record per CDR3 protein. Altogether 620,000 or so distinct CDR3 sequences are present, about 20% being singletons, with the ten largest covering more than 5.5%. The sequencing sample was made of peripheral blood. These receptors came from a woman between 18 and 29 years old with stable Graves' hyperthyroidism. Some clones in this sample may be carry-over from other donors' samples. Both conserved end residues are trimmed from each CDR3. Fields, in order: J gene, V gene, CDR3 protein.

TRBJ2-7	TRBV6-1	ASSLGRNEEQY
TRBJ1-5	TRBV4-2	ASSQDLTVQPQH
TRBJ2-7	TRBV30	AWSGRGYEQY
TRBJ2-5	TRBV11-2	ASSMGLVLETQY
TRBJ2-7	TRBV11-1	ASSQGKGPITYEQY
TRBJ2-7	TRBV6-4	ASSDFYEQY
TRBJ2-7	TRBV28	ASSPPRGRVSSYEQY
TRBJ1-1	TRBV7-6	ASGRETNTEAF
TRBJ2-7	TRBV20-1	SATWSGSGSKSYEQY
TRBJ1-2	TRBV25-1	ASSEGTGRYVGYT
TRBJ2-2	TRBV6-1	ASSHLRDTGELF
TRBJ2-5	TRBV9	ASSLQRGREETQY
TRBJ2-7	TRBV20-1	SARDSAGVSHEQY
TRBJ2-7	TRBV20-1	SAMKTGGSPYEQY
TRBJ2-5	TRBV25-1	ASSEGTAVQETQY
TRBJ2-5	TRBV28	ASSSRGAFQETQY
TRBJ2-7	TRBV15	ATSRDQGTVSYEQY
TRBJ1-5	TRBV27	ASSFTLGDQPQH
TRBJ1-5	TRBV30	ALQGAGNQPQH
TRBJ2-7	TRBV7-2	ASSNRIAGGYEQY
TRBJ1-2	TRBV18	ASSPRGVQPGGYT
TRBJ1-1	TRBV12-3/TRBV12-4	ASRPVERTEAF
TRBJ1-2	TRBV12-3/TRBV12-4	ASSVSSGVYGYT
TRBJ1-6	TRBV20-1	GAKTGDSPLH
TRBJ2-5	TRBV11-2	ASSLEAWTRNQETQY
TRBJ1-2	TRBV12-3/TRBV12-4	ASSFEGRAGYT
TRBJ2-7	TRBV29-1	SVEALGATSYEQY
TRBJ2-2	TRBV27	ASSSPTRTGGFTGELL
TRBJ2-1	TRBV2	ASRPTREGYNEKF
TRBJ1-2	TRBV12-3/TRBV12-4	ASSWADNYGYT
TRBJ1-5	TRBV6-2/TRBV6-3	ASRPTGDNQPQH
TRBJ1-1	TRBV2	ASNSQMNTEAF
TRBJ1-2	TRBV18	ASSPPRGTYGYT
TRBJ1-1	TRBV12-3/TRBV12-4	ASSLAEKAEAF
TRBJ1-2	TRBV3-1	ASSPIWDMNYGYT
TRBJ2-5	TRBV4-2	ASSQESRTRRDQY
TRBJ1-1	TRBV7-8	ASNALEPGNTEAF
TRBJ2-2	TRBV7-3	ASSLGIFGGNTGELF
TRBJ1-5	TRBV6-1	ASSGTYSNQPQH
TRBJ2-3	TRBV12-5	ASAPGTTLPPRTDTQY
TRBJ2-4	TRBV6-1	ASSRGLMAKNIQY
TRBJ2-7	TRBV9	ASSPGLSFRDEQY
TRBJ1-5	TRBV27	ASSFGSGNQPQH
TRBJ1-1	TRBV5-5	VSSFPQGTEAF
TRBJ1-2	TRBV30	AWSVQGTNYGYT
TRBJ1-1	TRBV12-5	ASGLVRQLLNTEAF
TRBJ2-7	TRBV6-5	ASSYPQETPY
TRBJ2-7	TRBV7-2	ASSLAARGMDEQY
TRBJ1-2	TRBV6-5	ASSYSGGDQVYGYT
TRBJ2-7	TRBV9	ASSVGVADYEQY
TRBJ1-5	TRBV12-3/TRBV12-4	ASALRTRNQPQH
TRBJ2-2	TRBV6-4	ASSIGIAGAANTGELF
TRBJ1-1	TRBV3-1	ASSQAKILNTEAF
TRBJ1-5	TRBV12-3/TRBV12-4	ASSFTGTGGRDQPQH
TRBJ2-5	TRBV29-1	SVEGVQETQY
TRBJ1-3	TRBV28	ASSLPGPGLNTIY